Shown below are 32 T cell receptor beta chains from a single sample sequenced in a study of OX40 agonist ivuxolimab in advanced cancers. Data came from immunoSEQ multiplex PCR; TCRdb stores just in-frame clones and leaves some out. The sample lists over 30,000 clones, roughly 84% occurring once. This specimen consisted of CD4+ or CD8+ T cells sorted from blood, obtained in a trial of the OX40 agonist ivuxolimab. The source is an adult with an advanced solid tumor such as melanoma, head and neck, liver or kidney cancer.

This chain links TRBV28 with TRBJ2-1, with a tentative D call TRBD2 (7 bases). V was clipped by 4 bases and J by 1 base, with 17 bases between them. The CDR3 extends over 17 amino acids. The V gene's germline CDR1 is MDHEN and CDR2 SYDVKM. The CDR3 DNA follows: TGTGCCAGCAGTTCCTGGGGGGCTAGCGGATCCTACAATGAGCAGTTCTTC. Its translation is CASSSWGASGSYNEQFF.

The genes are TRBV9 and TRBJ1-2; no firm D call. There are 13 residues in the CDR3. Germline-derived CDR1 and CDR2 are SGDLS and YYNGEE. V was shortened by 3 bases and J by 2 bases, with 8 bases between the two germline ends. The CDR3, as DNA: TGTGCCAGCAGCGCCAGCCCCAACTATGGCTACACCTTC. This gives the protein CASSASPNYGYTF.

The V call is TRBV5-1, the J call TRBJ2-1, with a tentative D call TRBD1 (5 bases). The germline V gene encodes CDR1 SGHRS and CDR2 YFSETQ. There are 14 residues in the CDR3. V was shortened by 2 bases and J by 8 bases, with 14 bases between the two germline ends. CDR3 coding DNA: TGCGCCAGCAGCTTTGTGGGGCCGTGGGATGAGCAGTTCTTC. Its protein product is CASSFVGPWDEQFF.

The gene calls are TRBV28 and TRBJ2-3, with TRBD2 matching over 8 bases. This CDR3 is 16 amino acids long. The germline V gene has CDR1 MDHEN and CDR2 SYDVKM. V dropped 4 bases and J dropped 0; count of bases not matched to a gene: 6. CDR3 coding DNA: TGTGCCAGCAGTTCTCTAGCGGGCTCTAGCACAGATACGCAGTATTTT. Amino acids: CASSSLAGSSTDTQYF.

V is TRBV5-1 and J is TRBJ2-7, with 7 bases that match TRBD1. V lost 4 bases to trimming and J lost 0 bases; unmatched junction nucleotides: 7. This CDR3 is built from 15 residues. Germline CDR1 reads SGHRS; CDR2 reads YFSETQ. DNA for the CDR3: TGCGCCAGCAGCCCGGGACAGCTGAGCTCCTACGAGCAGTACTTC. It is translated as CASSPGQLSSYEQYF.

V gene TRBV9 combines with J gene TRBJ2-5, with D perhaps TRBD2 (5 bases). From germline, CDR1 is SGDLS and CDR2 YYNGEE. The ends were cut back, 0 bases at V and 4 bases at J, with 10 bases in the middle. CDR3 length: 14 residues. The CDR3 sequence: CASSVEGAVETQYF. The CDR3 nucleotides are TGTGCCAGCAGCGTAGAGGGAGCGGTAGAGACCCAGTACTTC.

This chain links TRBV30 with TRBJ1-5; the D is unclear. Germline V CDR1 and CDR2: GTSNPN, SVGIG (reference sequence). Trimming removed 2 bases from V and 6 bases from J, with 11 bases in between. The CDR3 is made up of 13 amino acids. CDR3 in DNA: TGTGCCTGGAGTCTGGGCGGCGGTCAGCCCCAGCATTTT. Translation: CAWSLGGGQPQHF.

The V and J genes are TRBV5-6 and TRBJ1-2; D gene ambiguous. The germline V and J ends were trimmed by 0 bases and 7 bases, with 4 bases remaining between them. The length of the CDR3 is 11 residues. Per the germline V gene, CDR1 is SGHDT and CDR2 is YYEEEE. The CDR3 region is CASSLGVGYTF. CDR3 bases: TGTGCCAGCAGCTTGGGGGTTGGCTACACCTTC. The full variable domain, completed using reference TRBV5-6 and TRBJ1-2, is DAGVTQSPTHLIKTRGQQVTLRCSPKSGHDTVSWYQQALGQGPQFIFQYYEEEERQRGNFPDRFSGHQFPNYSSELNVNALLLGDSALYLCASSLGVGYTFGSGTRLTVV.

V and J are TRBV6-5 and TRBJ2-4; D is uncertain. The CDR3 covers 15 residues. Germline CDR1 and CDR2: MNHEY and SVGAGI. V shed 4 bases and J shed 0 bases, with 10 bases lying between them. CDR3 DNA sequence: TGTGCCAGCAGTTCCAACCTTCTAGCCAAAAACATTCAGTACTTC. Protein: CASSSNLLAKNIQYF.

The chain uses TRBV6-6 and TRBJ2-1; 12 bases map to TRBD2. J lost 7 bases, V lost 3 bases, and 7 bases had no gene match. The CDR3 spans 16 residues. CDR1 is MNHNY, CDR2 SVGAGI, per germline (reference sequence). The CDR3 DNA follows: TGTGCCAGCAGTTATCCACTAGCGGGGGGTTCTAATGAGCAGTTCTTC. This sequence encodes CASSYPLAGGSNEQFF.

This clone was counted a single time. The chain uses TRBV2 and TRBJ1-2; no reliable D call. This CDR3 contains 13 residues. Germline CDR1 and CDR2: SNHLY and FYNNEI. Deletions cut 2 bases from V and 1 base from J, with 5 bases between. CDR3 nucleotides: TGTGCCAGCAGTGAAAGAGTTAACTATGGCTACACCTTC. It yields the protein CASSERVNYGYTF.

The rearrangement joins TRBV7-9 to TRBJ1-1, with D possibly matching TRBD1 (6 bases). The CDR3 contains 13 residues. V lost 5 bases and J lost 3, with 10 bases in between. The germline CDR1 and CDR2 sequences are SEHNR and FQNEAQ (reference sequence). The CDR3 DNA reads as TGTGCCAGCAGCCGAAACAGGGACACTGAAGCTTTCTTT. This sequence encodes CASSRNRDTEAFF.

The chain employs TRBV5-5 and TRBJ1-3; no firm D call. V lost 4 bases and J lost 4, with 21 bases in between. This CDR3 has 17 residues. Germline CDR1 is SGHKS and CDR2 is YYEKEE (reference sequence). Here the CDR3 reads CASSPGPYVDLGNTIYF. In DNA, the CDR3 is TGTGCCAGCAGCCCCGGACCATATGTGGATTTGGGAAACACCATATATTTT.

The chain employs TRBV27 and TRBJ2-1; D ambiguous. The germline CDR1 and CDR2 sequences are MNHEY and SMNVEV (reference sequence). V lost 4 bases, J lost 7 bases, and 11 bases lay in between. The CDR3 sequence is 13 residues long. This CDR3 is CASSSDRLNEQFF. The CDR3 nucleotides are TGTGCCAGCAGTTCGGACCGTCTGAATGAGCAGTTCTTC.

The V gene is TRBV5-6, the J gene TRBJ2-5, with 8 nucleotides matching TRBD2. CDR3 size: 15 residues. Per the germline V gene, CDR1 is SGHDT and CDR2 is YYEEEE. The J segment lost 5 bases and the V segment lost 4 bases, leaving 10 bases of the junction unmatched. The CDR3 protein is CASSPLGGLGETQYF. CDR3 bases: TGTGCCAGCAGCCCCCTAGGGGGACTAGGGGAGACCCAGTACTTC.

The chain links TRBV30 to TRBJ1-6; 7 nucleotides line up with TRBD1. The CDR3 has 16 amino acids. Germline V CDR1 and CDR2: GTSNPN, SVGIG (reference sequence). Losses at the gene ends were 2 bases for V and 6 bases for J; bases not matched to a gene: 10. In nucleotides, the CDR3 is TGTGCCTGGAGTCCTAGGGGGCTGCGCGGTAATTCACCCCTCCACTTT. It yields the protein CAWSPRGLRGNSPLHF.

The CDR3 DNA follows: TGTGCCTGGGCGACCGATTTGAACACTGAAGCTTTCTTT. Translation gives CAWATDLNTEAFF. The V and J genes are TRBV30 and TRBJ1-1; the D is unclear. This CDR3 spans 13 amino acids. CDR1 GTSNPN and CDR2 SVGIG come from the germline V gene (reference sequence). The ends were cut back, 5 bases at V and 0 bases at J, with 10 bases in the middle. Supplemented by reference TRBV30 and TRBJ1-1, the full variable domain reads SQTIHQWPATLVQPVGSPLSLECTVEGTSNPNLYWYRQAAGRGLQLLFYSVGIGQISSEVPQNLSASRPQDRQFILSSKKLLLSDSGFYLCAWATDLNTEAFFGQGTRLTVV.

This clone was found once. V is TRBV11-2 and J is TRBJ1-2; D remains unclear. Germline V gene lookup returns CDR1 SGHAT and CDR2 FQNNGV. The CDR3 totals 13 residues. With 1 base removed from V and 4 bases from J, the gap between germline ends came to 7 bases. The CDR3 DNA is TGTGCCAGCAGCTTAGTGGCTGGCTATGGCTACACCTTC. This gives the protein CASSLVAGYGYTF.

This clone was detected a few times. The V and J genes are TRBV9 and TRBJ2-3; TRBD2 is a possible D gene (5 bases). Germline loops: CDR1 SGDLS, CDR2 YYNGEE. This CDR3 has 19 residues. The germline V and J ends were trimmed by 4 bases and 0 bases, with 24 bases remaining between them. CDR3 nucleotide sequence: TGTGCCAGCAGCCGGTCCGGCGGCCATGCAAGCGGCAGCACAGATACGCAGTATTTT. Protein: CASSRSGGHASGSTDTQYF.

The V gene is TRBV4-2, the J gene TRBJ2-1; D is undetermined. Between the trimmed V and J ends, which lost 1 base and 11 bases, there was a span of 12 bases. The germline CDR1 and CDR2 sequences are LGHNA and YNFKEQ. The CDR3 is made up of 13 amino acids. The CDR3 spells CASSQVNDQKQFF. For the CDR3, the DNA is TGTGCCAGCAGCCAAGTAAATGACCAAAAGCAGTTCTTC.

This clone has just a few counts. The chain has TRBV5-1 and TRBJ1-5; D gene unclear. Deletions cut 5 bases from V and 5 bases from J, with 11 bases between. The CDR3 contains 13 residues. CDR1 SGHRS and CDR2 YFSETQ come from the germline V gene. The CDR3 nucleotides read TGCGCCAGCAGATTCGGTGAAGATCAGCCCCAGCATTTT. This encodes CASRFGEDQPQHF.

This clone was seen a few times. The chain employs TRBV6-6 and TRBJ2-7; a weak D match, TRBD1 (5 bases). CDR1 is MNHNY and CDR2 is SVGAGI in the germline V gene (reference sequence). The CDR3 extends over 15 amino acids. V was clipped by 0 bases and J by 3 bases, with 12 bases between them. The CDR3: CASSYSGGHLYEQYF. CDR3 DNA sequence: TGTGCCAGCAGTTACTCTGGTGGACACCTCTACGAGCAGTACTTC.

This sequence joins TRBV19 and TRBJ2-1; D is unclear. The CDR3 spans 15 residues. V gave up 0 bases and J gave up 1 base, with 7 bases separating them. Germline assignment: CDR1 LNHDA and CDR2 SQIVND (reference sequence). The CDR3 region has the DNA TGTGCCAGTAGTATAGATCGGACGTCCTACAATGAGCAGTTCTTC. Its translation: CASSIDRTSYNEQFF.

This clone was observed once. The chain employs TRBV2 and TRBJ2-5; D may be TRBD1 or TRBD2 (5 bases each). There are 15 residues in the CDR3. CDR1 SNHLY and CDR2 FYNNEI come from the germline V gene. V lost 7 bases and J 1 base, leaving 16 bases between the germline ends. The CDR3 is CASTSNYGGQETQYF. The DNA of the CDR3 is TGTGCCAGCACGTCGAACTATGGGGGCCAAGAGACCCAGTACTTC.

To note about this clone: The same CDR3 is also encoded by other DNA sequences in this sample. The gene calls are TRBV11-2 and TRBJ1-1; maybe TRBD1 (6 bases). V lost 4 bases, J lost 1 base, and 13 bases lay in between. Germline values: CDR1 SGHAT, CDR2 FQNNGV. The CDR3 length is 15 residues. DNA of the CDR3: TGTGCCAGCAGCTCTACAGGGTGGGGGAACACTGAAGCTTTCTTT. Protein: CASSSTGWGNTEAFF. The whole variable domain, remainder taken from reference TRBV11-2 and TRBJ1-1, is EAGVAQSPRYKIIEKRQSVAFWCNPISGHATLYWYQQILGQGPKLLIQFQNNGVVDDSQLPKDRFSAERLKGVDSTLKIQPAKLEDSAVYLCASSSTGWGNTEAFFGQGTRLTVV.

The J gene is TRBJ2-7, the V gene TRBV6-5; D is possibly TRBD1 (5 bases). The germline gives CDR1 MNHEY, CDR2 SVGAGI. This CDR3 spans 14 amino acids. The V end was cut by 4 bases, the J end by 5 bases, with 15 bases between. The CDR3, as DNA: TGTGCCAGCAGTTCCAGGGATGCGGCCGACGAGCAGTACTTC. Protein sequence: CASSSRDAADEQYF.

In its sample, this clone ranks as medium-sized. The rearrangement uses TRBV7-3 and TRBJ2-3; TRBD1 or TRBD2 may be the D gene (5 bases each). The ends were cut back, 5 bases at V and 4 bases at J, with 7 bases in the middle. The germline V gene encodes CDR1 SGHTA and CDR2 FQGTGA. CDR3 size: 12 residues. The CDR3 protein is CASSLGPDTQYF. The DNA for the CDR3 is TGTGCCAGCAGCCTGGGACCAGATACGCAGTATTTT.

This clone is a singleton in its sample. The chain recombines TRBV6-4 with TRBJ2-1; 10 nucleotides line up with TRBD1. Losses at the gene ends were 6 bases for V and 5 bases for J; bases not matched to a gene: 1. Germline values: CDR1 MRHNA, CDR2 SNTAGT. This CDR3 is built from 13 residues. As DNA, the CDR3 is TGTGCCAGCAGGGACAGGGGGAACAATGAGCAGTTCTTC. Translated: CASRDRGNNEQFF.

The chain combines TRBV5-1 with TRBJ2-5; D might be TRBD2 (5 bases). Germline V gene sequence: CDR1 SGHRS, CDR2 YFSETQ. This CDR3 is 13 amino acids long. Trimming cost V 6 bases and J 2 bases, with 11 bases left between them. The CDR3 spells CASMGRGQETQYF. The CDR3 region has the DNA TGCGCCAGCATGGGAAGAGGGCAAGAGACCCAGTACTTC. Based on the CDR3 plus reference TRBV5-1 and TRBJ2-5, the full variable domain is KAGVTQTPRYLIKTRGQQVTLSCSPISGHRSVSWYQQTPGQGLQFLFEYFSETQRNKGNFPGRFSGRQFSNSRSEMNVSTLELGDSALYLCASMGRGQETQYFGPGTRLLVL.

Notes on this clone: Other DNA sequences in this sample translate to the same CDR3. This sequence joins TRBV7-3 and TRBJ2-1; D is perhaps TRBD1 (6 bases). Looked up from germline, CDR1 is SGHTA and CDR2 is FQGTGA. The CDR3 covers 15 residues. V was trimmed by 0 bases and J by 4 bases, leaving 10 bases between them. This CDR3 reads CASSLTTGSYNEQFF. The CDR3 DNA sequence: TGTGCCAGCAGCTTAACAACAGGGTCTTACAATGAGCAGTTCTTC. The variable domain in full, with the rest retrieved from reference TRBV7-3 and TRBJ2-1, is GAGVSQTPSNKVTEKGKYVELRCDPISGHTALYWYRQSLGQGPEFLIYFQGTGAADDSGLPNDRFFAVRPEGSVSTLKIQRTERGDSAVYLCASSLTTGSYNEQFFGPGTRLTVL.

This clone came up once. The chain recombines TRBV7-8 with TRBJ2-1, with 16 positions matching TRBD2. This CDR3 has 16 amino acids. Trimming at V came to 5 bases and at J to 5 bases, leaving 3 bases not matched to a gene. Germline V gene sequence: CDR1 SGHVS, CDR2 FQNEAQ. The CDR3 region is CASSLGLAGGDNEQFF. The CDR3 DNA follows: TGTGCCAGCAGCCTGGGACTAGCGGGAGGGGACAATGAGCAGTTCTTC.

V gene TRBV28 combines with J gene TRBJ2-2; 7 bases are shared with TRBD2. CDR1 is MDHEN, CDR2 SYDVKM, per germline. V trimming: 5 bases; J trimming: 6 bases; junction bases outside the gene matches: 9. The CDR3 totals 15 residues. The CDR3 DNA reads TGTGCCAGCAGTCGTCGCCTAGCGGTTCCCGGGGAGCTGTTTTTT. Translating it yields CASSRRLAVPGELFF.